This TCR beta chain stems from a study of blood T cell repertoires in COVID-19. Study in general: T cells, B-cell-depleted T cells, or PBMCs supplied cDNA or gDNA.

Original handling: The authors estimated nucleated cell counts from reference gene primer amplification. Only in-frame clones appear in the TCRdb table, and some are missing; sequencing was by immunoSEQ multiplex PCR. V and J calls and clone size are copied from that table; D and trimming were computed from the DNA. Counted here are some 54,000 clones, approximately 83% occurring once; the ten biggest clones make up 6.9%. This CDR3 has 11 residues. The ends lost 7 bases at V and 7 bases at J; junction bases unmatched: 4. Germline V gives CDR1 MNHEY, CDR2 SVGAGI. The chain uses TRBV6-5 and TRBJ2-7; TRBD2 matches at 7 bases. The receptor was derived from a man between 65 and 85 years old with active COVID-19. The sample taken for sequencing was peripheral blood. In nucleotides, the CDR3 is TGTGCCAGCACTAACGGGGGGGAGCAGTACTTC. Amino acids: CASTNGGEQYF.